The 4 T cell receptor beta chains below come from one sample, sequenced in a study of T cell repertoires in aging, cancer and after chemotherapy (dated by TCRdb to between 2017 and 2020). The data were produced on an Illumina MiSeq. Multiplex touch-down PCR with a mixed TRB-A/B primer pool was used to amplify rearranged TRB sequences covering the V, D and J segments. TCRdb trimmed public reads at Q25 via fastp, called clones via MiXCR and kept in-frame beta chains. Entries are consolidated by CDR3 protein sequence, retaining the most common genes and DNA. In this sample the table shows about 12,000 distinct CDR3 sequences, 31% of which occur a single time. The leading ten clones occupy 10% of the sample. TCR beta rearrangements were amplified from genomic DNA isolated from peripheral blood, not from sorted cells or RNA. The sequenced sample consisted of blood. The receptors stem from a human donor in good health. The donor label of this sample is uncertain.

This clonotype qualifies as medium-sized. The chain couples TRBV29-1 to TRBJ2-2; weak D call: TRBD1 (5 bases). This CDR3 region has 15 residues. Trimming removed 0 bases at V and 4 bases at J, with 12 bases between. Per germline, CDR1 SQVTM and CDR2 ANQGSEA. The CDR3 coding sequence is TGCAGCGTTGAAGATCAAAGGGGCGGCACCGGGGAGCTGTTTTTT. Translated: CSVEDQRGGTGELFF.

The chain links TRBV18 to TRBJ1-5, with D unresolved. CDR1 and CDR2 from the germline V gene are KGHSH and LQKENI. This CDR3 has 13 amino acids. The V gene lost 2 bases and the J gene lost 3 bases, with 5 bases spanning the gap. The CDR3 coding sequence is TGTGCCAGCTCACCAGGGAACAATCAGCCCCAGCATTTT. Encoded protein: CASSPGNNQPQHF.

This sequence joins TRBV6-5 and TRBJ2-7, with D maybe TRBD1 (5 bases). The V and J ends lost 6 bases and 6 bases respectively, with 15 bases between them. This CDR3 spans 13 amino acids. From germline, CDR1 is MNHEY and CDR2 SVGAGI. The CDR3 reads CASSDEVGLEQYF. The CDR3 DNA reads as TGTGCCAGCAGCGACGAGGTGGGGCTCGAGCAGTACTTC.

About this clonotype itself: At one end, the junction sequence differs from germline, possibly due to a read error. The V gene is TRBV15, the J gene TRBJ2-7, with 8 bases matching TRBD1. CDR3 size: 14 residues. CDR1 LNHNV and CDR2 YYDKDF come from the germline V gene (reference sequence). The CDR3 DNA is TGTGCCACCAGCATCTCAGGGGGCTCCAACGAGCAGTACTTC. Its protein is CATSISGGSNEQYF.